One sample yielded the 3 T cell receptor beta chains listed below, sequenced in a study of blood T cell repertoires in COVID-19. Clones were read by immunoSEQ multiplex PCR, and TCRdb kept only the in-frame ones, dropping some. The sample has 150,000 to 180,000 clones, approximately 83% seen once. Sequencing used peripheral blood. These receptors originate from a woman in her sixties with acute or convalescent COVID-19.

The chain carries TRBV5-1 and TRBJ1-2; TRBD1 matches at 8 bases. The junction had 2 bases not matched to a gene; V was cut back by 7 bases and J by 6 bases. Per germline, CDR1 SGHRS and CDR2 YFSETQ. The CDR3 extends over 11 amino acids. CDR3 protein: CASGQGDGYTF. CDR3 DNA sequence: TGCGCCAGCGGACAGGGAGATGGCTACACCTTC.

Details on this clone: This same CDR3 is encoded by further DNA sequences in the sample. The rearrangement uses TRBV12-3 or TRBV12-4 and TRBJ2-2; D uncertain. This CDR3 comprises 12 residues. V lost 3 bases, J lost 4 bases, and 3 bases lay in between. The CDR3 protein is CASSFITGELFF. CDR3 in DNA: TGTGCCAGCAGTTTCATCACCGGGGAGCTGTTTTTT.

This CDR3 is CASSLESRTSGTDTQYF. DNA of the CDR3: TGTGCCAGCAGCTTGGAATCGCGCACTAGCGGCACAGATACGCAGTATTTT. This chain links TRBV5-8 with TRBJ2-3, with TRBD2 matching over 7 bases. V gave up 0 bases and J gave up 1 base; unmatched junction bases: 8. There are 17 residues in the CDR3. The germline CDR1 and CDR2 sequences are SGHTS and YDEGEE.